The 7 T cell receptor beta chains listed next were all sequenced from one sample in a study of shared clonotypes between healthy human individuals. Sequenced by immunoSEQ multiplex PCR; TCRdb stores in-frame clones only, minus some. The sample holds roughly 1,500,000 clones, approximately 98.5% seen once. Sequenced: naive CD4+ T cells sorted from blood. Subset: CD45RA+ positively selected. Receptor source: a man aged 30 to 45 in good health.

The V call is TRBV10-3, the J call TRBJ2-5; unclear D gene. The CDR3 extends over 11 amino acids. V was cut by 2 bases and J by 7 bases, with 5 bases left in between. Looked up from germline, CDR1 is ENHRY and CDR2 is SYGVKD. The CDR3, as DNA: TGTGCCATCAGTGAGGGTGGGACCCAGTACTTC. Translating it yields CAISEGGTQYF.

The chain uses TRBV15 and TRBJ2-3; the match to TRBD1 covers 8 bases. The CDR3 spans 15 residues. V shed 2 bases and J 3 bases; nucleotides not matched to a gene: 4. CDR1 and CDR2 (germline): LNHNV, YYDKDF (reference sequence). The CDR3 coding sequence is TGTGCCACCAGCAGATCGTACAGGGGGACAGATACGCAGTATTTT. It encodes CATSRSYRGTDTQYF.

The chain combines TRBV15 with TRBJ2-7; perhaps TRBD1 as D (6 bases). The CDR3 contains 17 residues. Germline CDR1 is LNHNV and CDR2 is YYDKDF (reference sequence). V was pared by 1 base and J by 1 base, with 17 bases between. CDR3 DNA sequence: TGTGCCACCAGCAGAGCCCTCGGGACACTCGAATCCTACGAGCAGTACTTC. Translating gives CATSRALGTLESYEQYF.

This sequence joins TRBV7-2 and TRBJ2-1, with TRBD1 matching 10 bases. Germline V gene lookup returns CDR1 SGHTA and CDR2 FQGNSA. The CDR3 loop spans 15 amino acids. V shed 0 bases and J 5 bases; nucleotides not matched to a gene: 1. The CDR3 protein is CASSLAGTGDNEQFF. CDR3 sequence (DNA): TGTGCCAGCAGCTTAGCCGGGACAGGGGACAATGAGCAGTTCTTC.

The V call is TRBV6-1, the J call TRBJ1-1; D uncertain. The CDR3 loop spans 13 amino acids. The V gene lost 6 bases and the J gene lost 5 bases, with 13 bases spanning the gap. CDR1 is MNHNS and CDR2 is SASEGT in the germline V gene. The CDR3 sequence is CASSWAGGTEAFF. DNA of the CDR3: TGTGCCAGCAGCTGGGCCGGCGGGACTGAAGCTTTCTTT.

The chain has TRBV9 and TRBJ2-7, with 8 bases fitting TRBD2. Germline CDR1 and CDR2: SGDLS and YYNGEE. J gave up 2 bases and V 3 bases, and 10 bases lay outside the gene matches. CDR3 length: 16 residues. This CDR3 reads CASSARSGSPTYEQYF. In nucleotides, the CDR3 is TGTGCCAGCAGCGCCAGAAGCGGGAGCCCAACCTACGAGCAGTACTTC. Filled out from reference TRBV9 and TRBJ2-7, the complete variable domain reads DSGVTQTPKHLITATGQRVTLRCSPRSGDLSVYWYQQSLDQGLQFLIQYYNGEERAKGNILERFSAQQFPDLHSELNLSSLELGDSALYFCASSARSGSPTYEQYFGPGTRLTVT.

This sequence joins TRBV5-1 and TRBJ2-1, with 11 bases that match TRBD2. Looked up from germline, CDR1 is SGHRS and CDR2 is YFSETQ. The CDR3 has 16 residues. The J segment lost 7 bases and the V segment lost 0 bases, leaving 6 bases of the junction unmatched. CDR3 amino acids: CASSLEWLAGGNEQFF. The CDR3 nucleotides are TGCGCCAGCAGCTTGGAGTGGTTAGCGGGAGGGAATGAGCAGTTCTTC. The full variable domain, rest sourced from reference TRBV5-1 and TRBJ2-1, is KAGVTQTPRYLIKTRGQQVTLSCSPISGHRSVSWYQQTPGQGLQFLFEYFSETQRNKGNFPGRFSGRQFSNSRSEMNVSTLELGDSALYLCASSLEWLAGGNEQFFGPGTRLTVL.